The 25 T cell receptor beta chains below come from one sample, sequenced in a study of blood T cell repertoires in COVID-19 (dated by TCRdb to 2020 to 2021). The method behind the library was the immunoSEQ multiplex PCR assay. Entries here come from immuneACCESS through TCRdb and include only in-frame sequences with V and J called. Some clones fail to appear in such tables; in the studies checked, an unresolved V gene covers under half of the shortfall, and the cause of the remainder is unknown. The sample table records some 200,000 clones; around 84% of these occur just once. The ten largest clones capture 15% to 20% of the sample. The sequencing input was peripheral blood. Source of these receptors: an elderly woman with active or convalescent COVID-19.

The CDR3 DNA sequence: TGTGCCAGCAGCTTAACGGACAAGAATCAGCCCCAGCATTTT. Protein sequence: CASSLTDKNQPQHF. The chain is built from TRBV7-8 and TRBJ1-5; D may be TRBD1 (5 bases). The CDR3 consists of 14 residues. Germline CDR1 reads SGHVS; CDR2 reads FQNEAQ. Trimming took off 2 bases at V and 4 bases at J, with 9 bases between the two ends.

The genes are TRBV19 and TRBJ2-3; TRBD1 agrees at 7 bases. The CDR3 loop spans 13 amino acids. Trimming took 3 bases from V and 4 from J; bases not matched to a gene: 1. Germline-derived CDR1 and CDR2 are LNHDA and SQIVND (reference sequence). CDR3 sequence: CASSMRGPDTQYF. CDR3 DNA sequence: TGTGCCAGTAGTATGAGGGGGCCAGATACGCAGTATTTT.

This chain uses TRBV11-2 with TRBJ2-2; perhaps TRBD2 as D (7 bases). With 5 bases removed from V and 6 bases from J, the gap between germline ends came to 16 bases. This CDR3 has 15 amino acids. Germline V gene sequence: CDR1 SGHAT, CDR2 FQNNGV. The CDR3 nucleotides are TGTGCCAGCAGCGCGCGGGGGCCCACCGCCGGGGAGCTGTTTTTT. Amino acid sequence: CASSARGPTAGELFF.

This chain links TRBV24-1 with TRBJ2-1, with D possibly TRBD2 on 7 matching bases. This CDR3 contains 17 residues. The germline gives CDR1 KGHDR, CDR2 SFDVKD. V was trimmed by 5 bases and J by 7 bases, leaving 23 bases between them. The CDR3 protein is CATSAIDPGGKWNEQFF. The CDR3 coding sequence is TGTGCCACCAGTGCCATTGACCCGGGGGGCAAGTGGAATGAGCAGTTCTTC.

The chain combines TRBV27 with TRBJ1-5; a weak D match, TRBD1 (6 bases). V lost 2 bases to trimming and J lost 4 bases, with 12 bases between them. This CDR3 region has 15 residues. Germline-derived CDR1 and CDR2 are MNHEY and SMNVEV (reference sequence). CDR3: CASSLSRGQNQPQHF. The CDR3 bases are TGTGCCAGCAGTTTAAGCAGGGGCCAAAATCAGCCCCAGCATTTT.

V gene TRBV3-1 (or the pseudogene TRBV3-2) combines with J gene TRBJ2-1, with D possibly being TRBD2 (5 bases). The V end lost 4 bases, the J end lost 0 bases, and 10 bases lay between the germline ends. The CDR3 is 15 amino acids. Germline-derived CDR1 and CDR2 are LGHDT and YNNKEL (reference sequence). The CDR3 region has the DNA TGTGCCAGCAGCCCGGACTTGATCTCCTACAATGAGCAGTTCTTC. Translating gives CASSPDLISYNEQFF.

The chain combines TRBV11-2 with TRBJ2-7; 9 bases agree with TRBD1. The CDR3 spans 15 residues. Germline assignment: CDR1 SGHAT and CDR2 FQNNGV. The V gene end was trimmed by 8 bases and the J gene end by 2 bases; junction bases not matched to a gene: 10. In DNA form, the CDR3 reads TGTGCCAGCCGAATCCCGGGACAGGGAGCCTACGAGCAGTACTTC. The encoded protein is CASRIPGQGAYEQYF.

The CDR3 DNA reads TGTGCCAGCAGCGTTACAGCGGGGGGGCCTGGTGAGCAGTTCTTC. It yields the protein CASSVTAGGPGEQFF. The chain combines TRBV7-9 with TRBJ2-1; 10 nucleotides agree with TRBD2. Unmatched junction bases numbered 10, after V lost 5 bases and J lost 9 bases. The CDR3 is 15 residues long. CDR1 SEHNR and CDR2 FQNEAQ come from the germline V gene (reference sequence).

V is TRBV9 and J is TRBJ2-3; 14 bases align to TRBD2. V lost 3 bases, J lost 5 bases, and 2 bases stayed unmatched. CDR1 and CDR2 from the germline V gene are SGDLS and YYNGEE. This CDR3 has 15 amino acids. The CDR3, as DNA: TGTGCCAGCAGCGCCGGGACTAGCGGGAGAGATACGCAGTATTTT. Its protein is CASSAGTSGRDTQYF.

The chain is built from TRBV5-4 and TRBJ1-2; 11 nucleotides agree with TRBD1. J was trimmed by 2 bases and V by 3 bases; bases with no gene match: 3. Germline V gene lookup returns CDR1 SGHNT and CDR2 YYREEE (reference sequence). This CDR3 has 15 amino acids. In DNA, the CDR3 is TGTGCCAGCAGCTCACGGACAGGGGGCAACTATGGCTACACCTTC. It codes for CASSSRTGGNYGYTF.

The J gene is TRBJ1-2, the V gene TRBV10-3, with TRBD1 matching over 10 bases. V lost 6 bases to trimming and J lost 3 bases; unmatched junction nucleotides: 7. The germline V gene encodes CDR1 ENHRY and CDR2 SYGVKD. This CDR3 contains 15 residues. The CDR3 sequence is CAIRGDRGPYYGYTF. Written as DNA, the CDR3 is TGTGCCATCAGAGGTGACAGGGGGCCCTACTATGGCTACACCTTC.

The rearrangement uses TRBV11-2 and TRBJ2-5, with 8 bases matching TRBD1. CDR3 size: 20 residues. Germline assignment: CDR1 SGHAT and CDR2 FQNNGV. The V segment lost 0 bases and the J segment 5 bases; nucleotides outside the gene matches: 20. In nucleotides, the CDR3 is TGTGCCAGCAGCTTAGAGGGAAAAGGACAGGGTATCCACGAAGTGGAGACCCAGTACTTC. The encoded protein is CASSLEGKGQGIHEVETQYF.

The chain carries TRBV29-1 and TRBJ1-6; D is perhaps TRBD1 (5 bases). The CDR3 length is 15 residues. The V gene's germline CDR1 is SQVTM and CDR2 ANQGSEA. The V and J ends lost 1 base and 8 bases respectively, with 15 bases between them. The CDR3 sequence is CSVEAPGGRDSPLHF. In DNA form, the CDR3 reads TGCAGCGTTGAAGCCCCCGGGGGAAGGGATTCACCCCTCCACTTT.

The rearrangement links TRBV27 to TRBJ2-7; 10 nucleotides match TRBD1. This CDR3 contains 15 residues. V trimming: 0 bases; J trimming: 3 bases; junction bases outside the gene matches: 2. CDR1 is MNHEY and CDR2 is SMNVEV in the germline V gene (reference sequence). The CDR3 spells CASSLSRTGGYEQYF. The CDR3 coding sequence is TGTGCCAGCAGTTTATCGAGGACAGGGGGCTACGAGCAGTACTTC.

Concerning this clone: This sample also contains other DNA sequences that code for the same CDR3. CDR3 sequence (DNA): TGTGCCAGCTCACCCCCGGGACAGAATATGAACACTGAAGCTTTCTTT. This sequence encodes CASSPPGQNMNTEAFF. The V call is TRBV18, the J call TRBJ1-1; 7 bases agree with TRBD1. The V and J ends lost 3 bases and 0 bases, in that order; junction bases with no gene match: 7. Germline lookup yields CDR1 KGHSH and CDR2 LQKENI. This CDR3 is built from 16 residues. Variable domain in full (rest from reference TRBV18 and TRBJ1-1): NAGVMQNPRHLVRRRGQEARLRCSPMKGHSHVYWYRQLPEEGLKFMVYLQKENIIDESGMPKERFSAEFPKEGPSILRIQQVVRGDSAAYFCASSPPGQNMNTEAFFGQGTRLTVV.

This chain uses TRBV7-8 with TRBJ1-5; tentative D call: TRBD1 (6 bases). Germline CDR1 reads SGHVS; CDR2 reads FQNEAQ. With 1 base removed from V and 8 bases from J, the gap between germline ends came to 21 bases. The CDR3 spans 17 residues. CDR3 sequence: CASSLGGGGGTYKPQHF. DNA for the CDR3: TGTGCCAGCAGCTTAGGAGGGGGGGGAGGGACGTATAAGCCCCAGCATTTT. Full variable domain (outside the CDR3, taken from reference TRBV7-8 and TRBJ1-5): GAGVSQSPRYKVAKRGQDVALRCDPISGHVSLFWYQQALGQGPEFLTYFQNEAQLDKSGLPSDRFFAERPEGSVSTLKIQRTQQEDSAVYLCASSLGGGGGTYKPQHFGDGTRLSIL.

This chain joins TRBV18 and TRBJ2-7; possibly TRBD2 for D (6 bases). This CDR3 comprises 15 residues. Trimming removed 1 base from V and 6 bases from J, with 16 bases in between. Per the germline V gene, CDR1 is KGHSH and CDR2 is LQKENI. In nucleotides, the CDR3 is TGTGCCAGCTCACCACGTAGCGGAGTCGTCGGCGAGCAGTACTTC. Translating it yields CASSPRSGVVGEQYF.

This chain uses TRBV18 with TRBJ1-2, with 9 bases matching TRBD1. The CDR3 loop spans 15 amino acids. V lost 4 bases, J lost 6 bases, and 9 bases stayed unmatched. The germline V gene has CDR1 KGHSH and CDR2 LQKENI. The CDR3 nucleotides read TGTGCCAGCTCACAGGGGACAGGGAACCTCGATGGCTACACCTTC. It translates to CASSQGTGNLDGYTF.

The chain carries TRBV2 and TRBJ2-1; a weak D match, TRBD1 (6 bases). Trimming removed 6 bases at V and 3 bases at J, with 18 bases between. This CDR3 is built from 16 residues. The V gene's germline CDR1 is SNHLY and CDR2 FYNNEI. The CDR3 region has the DNA TGTGCCAGCAGAGAAAGTTGGCAGGGGAGCTACAATGAGCAGTTCTTC. Translated: CASRESWQGSYNEQFF.

This chain joins TRBV28 and TRBJ2-1; TRBD1 agrees at 9 bases. This CDR3 comprises 13 residues. Germline trimming cut 7 bases from V and 7 bases from J; bases unmatched to any gene: 5. Germline CDR1 reads MDHEN; CDR2 reads SYDVKM. CDR3: CASNYRGRNEQFF. CDR3 DNA sequence: TGTGCCAGCAACTACAGGGGGCGGAATGAGCAGTTCTTC.

DNA of the CDR3: TGCGCCAGCAGCTTAGACAGGGTTGGGGACGAGCAGTACTTC. This codes for CASSLDRVGDEQYF. J is TRBJ2-7 and V is TRBV5-1, with TRBD1 identical over 7 bases. The germline CDR1 and CDR2 sequences are SGHRS and YFSETQ. The ends lost 2 bases at V and 5 bases at J; junction bases unmatched: 7. CDR3 length: 14 residues.

The chain combines TRBV15 with TRBJ2-7, with 7 bases that match TRBD1. The V segment lost 1 base and the J segment 4 bases; nucleotides outside the gene matches: 10. CDR3 length equals 16 residues. Germline CDR1 reads LNHNV; CDR2 reads YYDKDF (reference sequence). CDR3 loop: CATSRASRGYRYEQYF. DNA of the CDR3: TGTGCCACCAGCAGAGCCTCCAGGGGGTATCGGTACGAGCAGTACTTC.

The V call is TRBV6-6, the J call TRBJ2-1, with 9 bases lining up with TRBD2. Germline V gives CDR1 MNHNY, CDR2 SVGAGI (reference sequence). The CDR3 consists of 16 residues. Losses at the gene ends were 0 bases for V and 6 bases for J; bases not matched to a gene: 6. The CDR3 DNA reads TGTGCCAGCAGTTACTCGGGTAGCGGGAGTGGCAATGAGCAGTTCTTC. This encodes CASSYSGSGSGNEQFF.

This clone was recorded a few times. The rearrangement links TRBV3-1 (or the pseudogene TRBV3-2) to TRBJ2-6; D remains unclear. Germline V lookup: CDR1 LGHDT, CDR2 YNNKEL (reference sequence). This CDR3 region has 15 residues. V was cut by 2 bases and J by 4 bases, with 9 bases left in between. The CDR3 coding sequence is TGTGCCAGCAGCCAACACAAATCCGGGGCCAACGTCCTGACTTTC. Residues: CASSQHKSGANVLTF.

The chain links TRBV4-2 to TRBJ2-5, with 8 bases aligning to TRBD2. Germline CDR1 and CDR2: LGHNA and YNFKEQ. There are 15 residues in the CDR3. With V trimmed by 2 bases and J by 5 bases, 7 bases remained unmatched. CDR3 sequence: CASSQRRGGSETQYF. The CDR3 region has the DNA TGTGCCAGCAGCCAAAGGCGCGGGGGGTCGGAGACCCAGTACTTC.